Below, 27 T cell receptor beta chains from the same sample are listed, as sequenced in a study of T cells in women clearing cervical HPV infection. Sequencing used immunoSEQ multiplex PCR; TCRdb keeps in-frame clones, though not all of them. In total, the table holds about 30,000 clones. The sequenced material came from blood buffy coat. The receptors stem from a woman between 18 and 70 years old with a cervical HPV16 infection that either progressed to CIN3+ or cleared (not recorded which).

Note on this clone: Sequencing ends 3 residues short of the CDR3 end; the germline J gene provides the rest. The chain has TRBV20-1 and TRBJ1-1; possibly TRBD1 for D (5 bases). This CDR3 is built from 15 residues. Trimming removed 5 bases at V and 4 bases at J, with 20 bases between. CDR1 and CDR2 (germline): DFQATT, SNEGSKA (reference sequence). CDR3 bases read: TGCAGTGCTCGCGTTCAGGGACTCCCAGGCACTGAA. It is translated as CSARVQGLPGTE. In full, the CDR3 is CSARVQGLPGTEAFF.

With regard to this clone: One junction end does not reproduce the germline sequence, and a read error may be involved. The sequenced fragment ends 3 residues before the CDR3 boundary, so the rest is inferred from the germline J gene. At the DNA level, this CDR3 is encoded by other sequences in the same sample as well. The genes are TRBV30 and TRBJ1-3; D is ambiguous. Germline V gene data show CDR1 as GTSNPN and CDR2 as SVGIG (reference sequence). The CDR3 consists of 18 residues. The sequenced CDR3 bases are TGTGCCTACCTACCCCGGGGTAGCTATTTGTTCTCTGGAAACACT. Amino acid sequence: CAYLPRGSYLFSGNT. The whole CDR3 protein is CAYLPRGSYLFSGNTIYF.

On this clone itself: From the germline J gene comes the end of the CDR3, since the read stops 3 residues before it. The V call is TRBV20-1, the J call TRBJ2-3, with D perhaps matching TRBD1 (6 bases). This CDR3 comprises 10 residues. Germline V gene data show CDR1 as DFQATT and CDR2 as SNEGSKA (reference sequence). CDR3: CSAGGQPQYF. The CDR3 DNA, read in part, is TGCAGTGCAGGGGGTCAGCCG.

Concerning this clone itself: Sequencing ends 3 residues short of the CDR3 end; the germline J gene provides the rest. The chain joins TRBV18 to TRBJ2-3, with a weak D call TRBD1 (5 bases). The CDR3 covers 13 residues. In germline, CDR1 is KGHSH, CDR2 LQKENI. CDR3 region: CASSPTEQETQYF. The sequenced part of the CDR3 DNA is TGTGCCAGCTCACCGACAGAACAAGAGACG.

Of note for this clone: With the read ending 3 residues before the CDR3 end, the germline J gene is used to fill in that end. The V gene is TRBV10-3, the J gene TRBJ1-1; 9 bases align to TRBD1. CDR1 is ENHRY and CDR2 is SYGVKD in the germline V gene. The ends lost 7 bases at V and 3 bases at J; junction bases unmatched: 15. There are 17 residues in the CDR3. The chain's CDR3 is CAITVGTGRFWDTEAFF. CDR3 bases read: TGTGCCATCACTGTAGGGACAGGGAGGTTTTGGGACACTGAA.

Details on this clone: The CDR3 extends 3 residues past the end of the read, so its final part is completed from the germline J gene. The chain links TRBV10-3 to TRBJ2-7, with TRBD1 identical over 9 bases. The CDR3 has 16 amino acids. J lost 0 bases, V lost 5 bases, and 8 bases had no gene match. Germline V gene data show CDR1 as ENHRY and CDR2 as SYGVKD. CDR3 region: CAISSPDRGGSYEQYF. The CDR3 bases that were read are TGTGCCATCAGTAGCCCGGACAGGGGTGGCTCCTACGAG.

This clone is called medium-sized (0.01 to 0.1%) based on its frequency. CDR3 DNA (partial): TGTGCCAGCAGCTGGGGGACAGTTAATGAAAAA. Residues: CASSWGTVNEK. The full CDR3 is CASSWGTVNEKLFF. V gene TRBV7-9 combines with J gene TRBJ1-4, with 7 nucleotides matching TRBD1. The read ends 3 residues before the CDR3 terminus; that terminus is restored from the germline J gene. The CDR3 extends over 14 amino acids. Trimming took 4 bases from V and 4 from J; bases not matched to a gene: 3. The germline gives CDR1 SEHNR, CDR2 FQNEAQ (reference sequence).

A word on this clone: Sequencing ends 3 residues short of the CDR3 end; the germline J gene provides the rest. The rearrangement links TRBV18 to TRBJ2-3, with 7 bases lining up with TRBD1. V was pared by 1 base and J by 0 bases, with 7 bases of the junction left unmatched. The length of the CDR3 is 17 residues. Per germline, CDR1 KGHSH and CDR2 LQKENI. This CDR3 reads CASSPRLGTASTDTQYF. CDR3 DNA (partial): TGTGCCAGCTCACCACGGCTTGGGACAGCTAGCACAGATACG.

As for this clone: The observed sequence ends 3 residues before the CDR3 terminus, with the missing tail filled in from the germline J gene. The chain uses TRBV11-3 and TRBJ2-2, with D unresolved. The CDR3 spans 13 residues. The germline CDR1 and CDR2 sequences are SGHNT and YENEEA. The DNA read from the CDR3 is TGTGCCAGCAGCTTACAATCTAATTCACCG. Translating gives CASSLQSNSP. The whole CDR3 reads CASSLQSNSPLFF.

To note about this clone: The sequenced fragment ends 3 residues before the CDR3 boundary, so the rest is inferred from the germline J gene. The rearrangement joins TRBV20-1 to TRBJ2-1, with 8 bases identical to TRBD2. The V gene end was trimmed by 3 bases and the J gene end by 4 bases; junction bases not matched to a gene: 5. Per the germline V gene, CDR1 is DFQATT and CDR2 is SNEGSKA (reference sequence). This CDR3 is 14 amino acids long. The covered CDR3 bases are TGCAGTGCTAGTAGGCGGGGGGCGTACAATGAG. This gives the protein CSASRRGAYNE. The CDR3, in full, reads CSASRRGAYNEQFF.

In the case of this clone: The read halts 3 residues ahead of the CDR3 end, with the missing end drawn from the germline J gene. The chain is built from TRBV2 and TRBJ2-2, with TRBD1 matching over 7 bases. Trimming at V came to 4 bases and at J to 2 bases, leaving 1 base not matched to a gene. CDR1 is SNHLY and CDR2 is FYNNEI in the germline V gene. This CDR3 has 14 residues. Here the CDR3 reads CASSGDSNTGELFF. CDR3 DNA, as far as it was read: TGTGCCAGCAGTGGGGACAGCAACACCGGGGAG.

The sequenced part of the CDR3 DNA is TGCAGTGCTAGAGAATTAGCGGGGTTTTACAATGAG. Translation: CSARELAGFYNE. The full CDR3 is CSARELAGFYNEQFF. The J gene is TRBJ2-1, the V gene TRBV20-1, with TRBD2 matching over 8 bases. The read gets to within 3 residues of the CDR3 end, and the germline J gene fills in the rest. Germline values: CDR1 DFQATT, CDR2 SNEGSKA (reference sequence). The J segment lost 4 bases and the V segment lost 0 bases, leaving 5 bases of the junction unmatched. This CDR3 is 15 amino acids long.

For this clone: The read stops 3 residues short of the end of the CDR3; the missing end is completed from the germline J gene. The chain uses TRBV5-1 and TRBJ2-5; maybe TRBD2 (5 bases). This CDR3 spans 14 amino acids. Germline CDR1 reads SGHRS; CDR2 reads YFSETQ. The part of the CDR3 DNA that was read is TGCGCCAGCAGCTTGTTCCTAGCCACAGATACC. It encodes CASSLFLATDT. From start to end, the CDR3 is CASSLFLATDTQYF. The variable domain in full, with the rest retrieved from reference TRBV5-1 and TRBJ2-5, is KAGVTQTPRYLIKTRGQQVTLSCSPISGHRSVSWYQQTPGQGLQFLFEYFSETQRNKGNFPGRFSGRQFSNSRSEMNVSTLELGDSALYLCASSLFLATDTQYFGPGTRLLVL.

In the case of this clone: The CDR3 end lies 3 residues beyond the end of the read and is filled in from the germline J gene. The chain uses TRBV19 and TRBJ2-1; 9 bases match TRBD2. With 5 bases clipped from V and 9 bases from J, the junction kept 8 bases outside the gene matches. The CDR3 has 14 amino acids. The germline gives CDR1 LNHDA, CDR2 SQIVND (reference sequence). Incomplete CDR3 DNA: TGTGCCAGTAGTCCAAGGCGGGGGGGCCTTGAG. The encoded protein is CASSPRRGGLE. The CDR3 as a whole reads CASSPRRGGLEQFF. The complete variable domain, with remaining parts taken from reference TRBV19 and TRBJ2-1, reads DGGITQSPKYLFRKEGQNVTLSCEQNLNHDAMYWYRQDPGQGLRLIYYSQIVNDFQKGDIAEGYSVSREKKESFPLTVTSAQKNPTAFYLCASSPRRGGLEQFFGPGTRLTVL.

To note about this clone: The CDR3 goes on 3 residues after the read ends, and that part is filled in from the germline J gene. This rearrangement joins TRBV7-2 to TRBJ2-3; perhaps TRBD1 as D (5 bases). The germline CDR1 and CDR2 sequences are SGHTA and FQGNSA. The CDR3 loop spans 14 amino acids. Incomplete CDR3 DNA: TGTGCCAGCAGCTTAGAGGCAGGGTTGGGGCCG. Its translation: CASSLEAGLGP. The CDR3 as a whole reads CASSLEAGLGPQYF. The whole variable domain, filled in from reference TRBV7-2 and TRBJ2-3, reads GAGVSQSPSNKVTEKGKDVELRCDPISGHTALYWYRQSLGQGLEFLIYFQGNSAPDKSGLPSDRFSAERTGGSVSTLTIQRTQQEDSAVYLCASSLEAGLGPQYFGPGTRLTVL.

About this clone itself: The DNA ends 3 residues before the CDR3 does, and the rest of the CDR3 is filled in from the germline J gene. The rearrangement links TRBV11-2 to TRBJ2-3, with a possible D match to TRBD2 (6 bases). This CDR3 spans 15 amino acids. Trimming took off 1 base at V and 3 bases at J, with 11 bases between the two ends. Germline CDR1 is SGHAT and CDR2 is FQNNGV. The CDR3 sequence is CASSLGSRGTDTQYF. CDR3 DNA, as far as it was read: TGTGCCAGCAGCTTAGGCAGTCGGGGGACAGATACG.

Worth noting for this clone: With the read ending 3 residues before the CDR3 end, the germline J gene is used to fill in that end. This chain links TRBV2 with TRBJ1-4, with 8 bases identical to TRBD1. The CDR3 runs 13 residues. Germline CDR1 SNHLY, CDR2 FYNNEI. The sequenced part of the CDR3 DNA is TGTGCCAGCAGGAGGACAGGGAATTCACCA. It encodes CASRRTGNSP. In full, the CDR3 reads CASRRTGNSPLFF.

Regarding this clone: Sequencing ends 3 residues short of the CDR3 end; the germline J gene provides the rest. The chain links TRBV7-8 to TRBJ2-7, with D maybe TRBD1 (6 bases). The germline V gene encodes CDR1 SGHVS and CDR2 FQNEAQ. The CDR3 contains 14 residues. The V end lost 1 base, the J end lost 2 bases, and 9 bases lay between the germline ends. Incomplete CDR3 DNA: TGTGCCAGCAGCTTAGTAGGGGGAACCTACGAG. Its translation is CASSLVGGTYE. The complete CDR3 protein is CASSLVGGTYEQYF.

For this clone: Read sequence stops 3 residues before the CDR3 end, and the germline J gene provides the missing end. The chain is built from TRBV19 and TRBJ2-1; D is uncertain. The length of the CDR3 is 13 residues. Germline CDR1 and CDR2: LNHDA and SQIVND (reference sequence). Trimming removed 5 bases from V and 0 bases from J, with 5 bases in between. The part of the CDR3 DNA that was read is TGTGCCAGTAGTCAGAGCTCCTACAATGAG. Its translation is CASSQSSYNE. The whole CDR3 reads CASSQSSYNEQFF. Together with reference TRBV19 and TRBJ2-1, the CDR3 gives the full variable domain: DGGITQSPKYLFRKEGQNVTLSCEQNLNHDAMYWYRQDPGQGLRLIYYSQIVNDFQKGDIAEGYSVSREKKESFPLTVTSAQKNPTAFYLCASSQSSYNEQFFGPGTRLTVL.

Points on this clone: The read halts 3 residues ahead of the CDR3 end, with the missing end drawn from the germline J gene. J is TRBJ2-2 and V is TRBV7-9; 7 bases line up with TRBD1. Germline V gives CDR1 SEHNR, CDR2 FQNEAQ (reference sequence). This CDR3 spans 14 amino acids. Partial CDR3 DNA: TGTGCCAGCACCAGACAGGGAATCAATTCACCG. Its protein product is CASTRQGINSP. The full CDR3 is CASTRQGINSPLFF.

On this clone: The read terminates 3 residues before the CDR3 end, so the remaining end is supplied by the germline J gene. V usage is TRBV5-1 and J usage is TRBJ1-2; D unresolved. From germline, CDR1 is SGHRS and CDR2 YFSETQ. This CDR3 spans 13 amino acids. Trimming pared 1 base from V and 3 bases from J, leaving 7 bases between. CDR3 DNA (partial): TGCGCCAGCAGCTTGTCTCAGGACTATGGC. The encoded protein is CASSLSQDYG. The complete CDR3 sequence is CASSLSQDYGYTF.

The sequenced CDR3 bases are TGTGCCAGCAGCGAAGGGACTATTAATCAAGAGACG. Protein sequence: CASSEGTINQET. The full-length CDR3 reads as CASSEGTINQETQYF. The rearrangement joins TRBV7-8 to TRBJ2-3, with 7 bases identical to TRBD2. The CDR3 extends 3 residues past the end of the read, so its final part is completed from the germline J gene. CDR3 length equals 15 residues. The germline V gene has CDR1 SGHVS and CDR2 FQNEAQ.

CDR3 DNA (partial): TGTGCCAGCATCCTGGGGGGCTCCTACGAG. This sequence encodes CASILGGSYE. The complete CDR3 sequence is CASILGGSYEQYF. The J gene is TRBJ2-7, the V gene TRBV2, with D possibly being TRBD2 (6 bases). The read terminates 3 residues ahead of where the CDR3 ends, so the germline J gene completes it. The CDR3 runs 13 residues. With 7 bases removed from V and 0 bases from J, the gap between germline ends came to 10 bases. CDR1 SNHLY and CDR2 FYNNEI come from the germline V gene.

Concerning this clone itself: The read stops 3 residues short of the end of the CDR3; the missing end is completed from the germline J gene. J is TRBJ1-2 and V is TRBV7-3; D remains ambiguous. CDR3 length: 15 amino acids. The germline V gene has CDR1 SGHTA and CDR2 FQGTGA. The CDR3 protein is CASSLGLAGPYDYTF. The CDR3 bases that were read are TGTGCCAGCAGCTTAGGACTAGCGGGCCCCTACGAC.

A remark on this clone: From the germline J gene comes the end of the CDR3, since the read stops 3 residues before it. The chain combines TRBV18 with TRBJ2-1; 11 bases fit TRBD2. The CDR3 length is 16 residues. Germline trimming cut 6 bases from V and 4 bases from J; bases unmatched to any gene: 8. From germline, CDR1 is KGHSH and CDR2 LQKENI. The CDR3 DNA, read in part, is TGTGCCAGCTCGCCCCTAGCGGGGGGCCTATACAATGAG. It specifies CASSPLAGGLYNE. The full CDR3 is CASSPLAGGLYNEQFF.

Regarding this clone: The read ends 3 residues shy of where the CDR3 ends; the end is completed using the germline J gene. The chain joins TRBV7-2 to TRBJ1-4; D may be TRBD1 (6 bases). Germline values: CDR1 SGHTA, CDR2 FQGNSA. CDR3 size: 14 residues. CDR3 amino acids: CASSFTPGVSPLFF. The part of the CDR3 DNA that was read is TGTGCCAGCAGCTTTACCCCAGGGGTGTCACCA.

Note on this clone: The CDR3 end falls 3 residues outside the read, so it is completed with the germline J gene. The rearrangement links TRBV19 to TRBJ1-1, with 8 nucleotides matching TRBD1. Germline CDR1 and CDR2: LNHDA and SQIVND (reference sequence). The trim removed 2 bases at V and 0 bases at J, leaving 2 bases unmatched. This CDR3 comprises 15 residues. CDR3 DNA, as far as it was read: TGTGCCAGTAGTATACAGGGGGCTGTGAACACTGAA. Translation: CASSIQGAVNTE. The whole CDR3 is CASSIQGAVNTEAFF.